These 29 T cell receptor beta chains came from one sample sequenced in a study of human T cells and chemical hapten exposure. MiXCR, applied by TCRdb to the RACE reads, yields one record per CDR3 protein. The sample carries some 400,000 distinct CDR3 sequences, 4.5% to 5.5% recorded once. The time point denotes: pre-sensitization, week 0. Treatment defined: therapeutic diphenylcyclopropenone sensitization with weekly scalp DPC. The sequences come from whole blood, collected in connection with sensitization to the hapten diphenylcyclopropenone (DPC). Receptor source: a woman aged 45 to 65 with alopecia areata. Some clones in this sample may be carry-over from other donors' samples.

This sequence joins TRBV6-1 and TRBJ1-1; 7 bases map to TRBD1. The ends lost 3 bases at V and 2 bases at J; junction bases unmatched: 6. From germline, CDR1 is MNHNS and CDR2 SASEGT. This CDR3 contains 15 residues. Here the CDR3 reads CASSEHRGLNTEAFF. In nucleotides, the CDR3 is TGTGCCAGCAGTGAGCACAGGGGCTTAAACACTGAAGCTTTCTTT.

This clonotype was found many times. V gene TRBV12-3 or TRBV12-4 combines with J gene TRBJ1-3; D ambiguous. Trimming pared 3 bases from V and 4 bases from J, leaving 4 bases between. The CDR3 has 12 amino acids. The CDR3 nucleotides are TGTGCCAGCAGTTTCTTAGGAAACACCATATATTTT. Its protein product is CASSFLGNTIYF.

This clonotype has a handful of counts. The chain uses TRBV7-6 and TRBJ2-1; D gene ambiguous. The CDR3 loop spans 13 amino acids. V lost 3 bases, J lost 10 bases, and 13 bases lay in between. The germline gives CDR1 SGHVS, CDR2 FNYEAQ. CDR3 amino acids: CASSLERIGEQFF. DNA of the CDR3: TGTGCCAGCAGCTTGGAAAGAATAGGGGAGCAGTTCTTC.

This clonotype was seen more than once but under ten times. V is TRBV12-3 or TRBV12-4 and J is TRBJ2-5; either TRBD1 or TRBD2 may supply D (5 bases each). The CDR3 spans 16 residues. V lost 1 base, J lost 1 base, and 13 bases lay in between. The CDR3 is CASSLVTGPRQETQYF. The CDR3 coding sequence is TGTGCCAGCAGTTTAGTGACGGGACCCCGCCAAGAGACCCAGTACTTC.

This clonotype was seen at least ten times. The V gene is TRBV29-1, the J gene TRBJ1-1, with 10 positions matching TRBD1. CDR1 and CDR2 from the germline V gene are SQVTM and ANQGSEA. This CDR3 contains 15 residues. Germline trimming cut 4 bases from V and 0 bases from J; bases unmatched to any gene: 5. The CDR3 region has the DNA TGCAGCGTTGGGACAGGGGGAGGAATGAACACTGAAGCTTTCTTT. It encodes CSVGTGGGMNTEAFF.

The rearrangement links TRBV30 to TRBJ1-6; 9 bases are a match to TRBD1. Unmatched junction bases numbered 9, after V lost 4 bases and J lost 8 bases. The CDR3 covers 15 residues. The germline V gene has CDR1 GTSNPN and CDR2 SVGIG (reference sequence). CDR3 in amino acids: CAWTFTGQGDSPLHF. The CDR3 DNA sequence: TGTGCCTGGACCTTCACGGGACAGGGTGATTCACCCCTCCACTTT.

The V and J genes are TRBV4-1 and TRBJ2-3; possibly TRBD2 for D (6 bases). Per the germline V gene, CDR1 is MGHRA and CDR2 is YSYEKL. Trimming removed 4 bases from V and 4 bases from J, with 15 bases in between. CDR3 size: 15 residues. The chain's CDR3 is CASSLERRGPDTQYF. The CDR3 DNA is TGCGCCAGCAGCCTCGAACGGCGGGGTCCAGATACGCAGTATTTT.

This clonotype was detected a few times. CDR3: CSARDLQRGAGETQYF. The CDR3 DNA is TGCAGTGCTAGAGATCTACAGCGGGGCGCGGGGGAGACCCAGTACTTC. The chain joins TRBV20-1 to TRBJ2-5; 7 bases fit TRBD2. Germline CDR1 reads DFQATT; CDR2 reads SNEGSKA (reference sequence). V lost 0 bases, J lost 5 bases, and 12 bases stayed unmatched. CDR3 length: 16 amino acids.

The chain carries TRBV6-6 and TRBJ1-6, with no clear D. This CDR3 contains 13 residues. Germline CDR1 is MNHNY and CDR2 is SVGAGI (reference sequence). V dropped 0 bases and J dropped 8 bases, with 5 bases sitting between them. The CDR3 spells CASSYSRDSPLHF. The CDR3 DNA sequence: TGTGCCAGCAGTTACTCGAGGGATTCACCCCTCCACTTT.

Turning to this clonotype: The junction departs from germline at one end; a sequencing error may be responsible. CDR3 DNA sequence: TGTGCCAGCAGTGAATCGCCCAATCAGACCCAGCATTTT. Translated, it gives CASSESPNQTQHF. J is TRBJ1-5 and V is TRBV6-1; no firm D call. Germline V gene sequence: CDR1 MNHNS, CDR2 SASEGT. The CDR3 sequence is 13 residues long.

This clonotype was seen at least ten times. The chain employs TRBV2 and TRBJ2-5; TRBD1 agrees at 7 bases. The CDR3 is made up of 13 amino acids. V lost 6 bases to trimming and J lost 4 bases; unmatched junction nucleotides: 5. CDR1 is SNHLY and CDR2 is FYNNEI in the germline V gene. CDR3 sequence reads: CASSVTGVETQYF. CDR3 DNA sequence: TGTGCCAGCAGCGTAACAGGGGTAGAGACCCAGTACTTC.

This clonotype showed up many times. V is TRBV28 and J is TRBJ2-7; 7 bases align to TRBD1. This CDR3 has 14 amino acids. The V and J ends lost 4 bases and 2 bases, in that order; junction bases with no gene match: 5. CDR1 is MDHEN, CDR2 SYDVKM, per germline. The CDR3 protein is CASSSHRGTYEQYF. The CDR3 nucleotides are TGTGCCAGCAGTTCCCACAGGGGCACCTACGAGCAGTACTTC.

Ten or more counts support this clonotype. The chain links TRBV15 to TRBJ1-1, with 9 bases that match TRBD1. After removal of 0 bases from V and 0 bases from J, the junction contained 2 bases not matched to a gene. The germline CDR1 and CDR2 sequences are LNHNV and YYDKDF (reference sequence). CDR3 length: 16 residues. In DNA, the CDR3 is TGTGCCACCAGCAGAGAACAGGGGGCTCTGAACACTGAAGCTTTCTTT. It yields the protein CATSREQGALNTEAFF.

The chain combines TRBV9 with TRBJ2-3; 7 bases are shared with TRBD1. Germline V gives CDR1 SGDLS, CDR2 YYNGEE. V trimming: 3 bases; J trimming: 0 bases; junction bases outside the gene matches: 7. The CDR3 contains 16 residues. CDR3 nucleotide sequence: TGTGCCAGCAGCGATCGGGACAGCCTAAGCACAGATACGCAGTATTTT. It yields the protein CASSDRDSLSTDTQYF.

This clonotype was picked up many times. The rearrangement joins TRBV7-9 to TRBJ2-1, with 7 bases fitting TRBD1. Germline CDR1 and CDR2: SEHNR and FQNEAQ (reference sequence). The CDR3 runs 14 residues. J gave up 7 bases and V 4 bases, and 7 bases lay outside the gene matches. The CDR3 DNA reads TGTGCCAGCAGCTCGAGGACAGGCAGAAATGAGCAGTTCTTC. Translation gives CASSSRTGRNEQFF.

This clonotype was found many times. This chain joins TRBV4-3 and TRBJ2-6; D ambiguous. Germline V lookup: CDR1 LGHNA, CDR2 YSLEER. Trimming removed 1 base from V and 0 bases from J, with 19 bases in between. This CDR3 has 20 amino acids. CDR3 loop: CASSQAQERRIGSGANVLTF. CDR3 nucleotide sequence: TGCGCCAGCAGCCAAGCCCAGGAAAGACGAATAGGCTCTGGGGCCAACGTCCTGACTTTC.

This clonotype has a handful of counts. The V call is TRBV6-1, the J call TRBJ1-5, with no clear D. The CDR3 spans 16 residues. Trimming cost V 2 bases and J 0 bases, with 11 bases left between them. Germline values: CDR1 MNHNS, CDR2 SASEGT. The CDR3 here is CASSESRMASNQPQHF. CDR3 coding DNA: TGTGCCAGCAGTGAATCAAGAATGGCTAGCAATCAGCCCCAGCATTTT.

In regard to this clonotype: This could be a read error, since a much larger clone is one nucleotide away. This chain connects TRBV6-6 to TRBJ1-3, with TRBD1 matching 9 bases. V was pared by 4 bases and J by 3 bases, with 4 bases of the junction left unmatched. CDR1 and CDR2 (germline): MNHNY, SVGAGI (reference sequence). This CDR3 is 15 amino acids long. CDR3 region: CASSSTGGIGNTIYF. The CDR3 nucleotides read TGTGCCAGCAGTTCCACAGGGGGCATTGGAAACACCATATATTTT.

This clonotype has ten or more counts. CDR3: CASRDPNGLNQPQHF. CDR3 nucleotides: TGTGCCAGCAGGGACCCTAATGGGCTTAATCAGCCCCAGCATTTT. The rearrangement links TRBV6-5 to TRBJ1-5; no reliable D call. Looked up from germline, CDR1 is MNHEY and CDR2 is SVGAGI. Trimming left V 6 bases short and J 4 bases short, with 16 bases between. The CDR3 spans 15 residues.

This clonotype showed up just a few times. The rearrangement joins TRBV2 to TRBJ1-6, with 7 bases matching TRBD1. The J segment lost 7 bases and the V segment lost 7 bases, leaving 4 bases of the junction unmatched. CDR1 is SNHLY, CDR2 FYNNEI, per germline. The CDR3 covers 13 residues. The CDR3 loop reads CASKTGFNSPLHF. The CDR3 nucleotides are TGTGCCAGCAAGACAGGGTTCAATTCACCCCTCCACTTT.

The chain has TRBV6-6 and TRBJ2-7; D is tentatively TRBD1 or TRBD2 (7 bases each). Trimming removed 0 bases from V and 4 bases from J, with 13 bases in between. Germline CDR1 is MNHNY and CDR2 is SVGAGI (reference sequence). The CDR3 has 15 amino acids. DNA of the CDR3: TGTGCCAGCAGTTACTCGGGAGGGGGCTCATACGAGCAGTACTTC. This encodes CASSYSGGGSYEQYF.

The chain employs TRBV18 and TRBJ2-3; TRBD1 might be the D (6 bases). The CDR3 extends over 14 amino acids. Germline loops: CDR1 KGHSH, CDR2 LQKENI. Between the trimmed V and J ends, which lost 6 bases and 4 bases, there was a span of 14 bases. DNA of the CDR3: TGTGCCAGCTCTAGATCGTCAGGGGCAGATACGCAGTATTTT. Its translation: CASSRSSGADTQYF. Together with reference TRBV18 and TRBJ2-3, the CDR3 gives the full variable domain: NAGVMQNPRHLVRRRGQEARLRCSPMKGHSHVYWYRQLPEEGLKFMVYLQKENIIDESGMPKERFSAEFPKEGPSILRIQQVVRGDSAAYFCASSRSSGADTQYFGPGTRLTVL.

This clonotype appeared a few times. The CDR3 protein is CASSQDRGATNEKLFF. CDR3 in DNA: TGTGCCAGCAGCCAGGACAGGGGAGCAACTAATGAAAAACTGTTTTTT. The gene calls are TRBV7-8 and TRBJ1-4, with 9 bases lining up with TRBD1. V dropped 5 bases and J dropped 0; count of bases not matched to a gene: 4. This CDR3 spans 16 amino acids. CDR1 SGHVS and CDR2 FQNEAQ come from the germline V gene.

The sample holds many counts of this clonotype. The chain couples TRBV5-1 to TRBJ1-2, with D perhaps TRBD1 (6 bases). Germline CDR1 reads SGHRS; CDR2 reads YFSETQ. This CDR3 has 14 amino acids. V gave up 2 bases and J gave up 6 bases, with 14 bases separating them. CDR3 protein: CASSFSRGMDGYTF. CDR3 bases: TGCGCCAGCAGCTTTTCCAGGGGAATGGATGGCTACACCTTC.

In its sample, this clonotype was seen many times. This chain links TRBV12-3 or TRBV12-4 with TRBJ1-1; D possibly corresponds to TRBD1 (5 bases). V was pared by 3 bases and J by 5 bases, with 10 bases between. The CDR3 totals 13 residues. CDR3 region: CASSFSTGTEAFF. In nucleotides, the CDR3 is TGTGCCAGCAGTTTCAGTACAGGAACTGAAGCTTTCTTT.

This chain joins TRBV27 and TRBJ2-3; 12 nucleotides align to TRBD2. This CDR3 contains 17 residues. Per germline, CDR1 MNHEY and CDR2 SMNVEV (reference sequence). With 4 bases clipped from V and 2 bases from J, the junction kept 7 bases outside the gene matches. This chain's CDR3 is CASSSLLAGGPTDTQYF. Here the CDR3 DNA reads TGTGCCAGCAGTTCGCTACTAGCGGGGGGACCCACAGATACGCAGTATTTT.

This clonotype was counted ten times or more. The chain has TRBV3-1 and TRBJ2-7; the D gene is possibly TRBD1 (5 bases). Germline CDR1 and CDR2: LGHDT and YNNKEL (reference sequence). V was trimmed by 1 base and J by 5 bases, leaving 15 bases between them. The CDR3 is made up of 15 amino acids. CDR3 nucleotides: TGTGCCAGCAGCCAAGTGTCTTTAGGGGTGAACGAGCAGTACTTC. Translation gives CASSQVSLGVNEQYF.

This clonotype was found many times. The chain couples TRBV5-1 to TRBJ2-7; D gene uncertain. The V and J ends lost 0 bases and 0 bases respectively, with 13 bases between them. The CDR3 consists of 16 residues. Per the germline V gene, CDR1 is SGHRS and CDR2 is YFSETQ. The CDR3 coding sequence is TGCGCCAGCAGCTTGGGCCGGGCCTCGAGCTCCTACGAGCAGTACTTC. Encoded protein: CASSLGRASSSYEQYF.

This clonotype was detected a few times. The genes are TRBV6-2 or TRBV6-3 and TRBJ1-4; tentative D call: TRBD1 (5 bases). Trimming shortened V by 2 bases and J by 0 bases, and 10 bases separated the two germline ends. Germline V gene data show CDR1 as MNHEY and CDR2 as SVGEGT. The CDR3 spans 16 residues. The CDR3 DNA is TGTGCCAGCAGTTACGAGACAGCCTCAACTAATGAAAAACTGTTTTTT. Its translation is CASSYETASTNEKLFF.